This T cell receptor beta chain was recovered during a study of human thymus T cells. Study-wide findings and caveats: Thymic and blood repertoires seemed to favor certain V and J genes.

As concerns this clone: The antigen remains unidentified.

Sequenced by immunoSEQ multiplex PCR; TCRdb stores in-frame clones only, minus some. The repertoire has 54,000 or so clones, around 94% of them found once; the top ten carry almost 6%. The sample taken for sequencing was blood. The clonotype originates from a boy in the first two years of life with a congenital heart defect but otherwise immunologically healthy.

Here the CDR3 DNA reads TGTGCCAGCAGCTTAGGACTAGTACCCTACGAGCAGTACTTC. The encoded protein is CASSLGLVPYEQYF. The gene calls are TRBV7-9 and TRBJ2-7, with D possibly being TRBD2 (6 bases). Per germline, CDR1 SEHNR and CDR2 FQNEAQ (reference sequence). The V and J ends lost 1 base and 2 bases respectively, with 9 bases between them. The CDR3 spans 14 residues.